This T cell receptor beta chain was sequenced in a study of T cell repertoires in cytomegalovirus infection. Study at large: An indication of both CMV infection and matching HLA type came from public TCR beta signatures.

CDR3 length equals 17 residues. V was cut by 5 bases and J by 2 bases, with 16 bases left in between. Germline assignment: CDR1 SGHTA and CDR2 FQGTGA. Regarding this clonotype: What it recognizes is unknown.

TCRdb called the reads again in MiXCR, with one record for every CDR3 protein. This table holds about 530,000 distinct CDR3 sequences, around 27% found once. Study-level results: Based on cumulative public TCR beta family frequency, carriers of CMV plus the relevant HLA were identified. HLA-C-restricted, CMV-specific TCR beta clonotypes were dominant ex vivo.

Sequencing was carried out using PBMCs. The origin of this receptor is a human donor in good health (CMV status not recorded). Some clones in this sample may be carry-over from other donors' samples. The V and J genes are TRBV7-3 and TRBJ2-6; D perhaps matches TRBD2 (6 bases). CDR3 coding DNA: TGTGCCAGCAGCCTAGCGAGTTCGGGAGCTGGGGCCAACGTCCTGACTTTC. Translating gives CASSLASSGAGANVLTF. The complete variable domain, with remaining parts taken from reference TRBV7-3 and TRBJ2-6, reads GAGVSQTPSNKVTEKGKYVELRCDPISGHTALYWYRQSLGQGPEFLIYFQGTGAADDSGLPNDRFFAVRPEGSVSTLKIQRTERGDSAVYLCASSLASSGAGANVLTFGAGSRLTVL.